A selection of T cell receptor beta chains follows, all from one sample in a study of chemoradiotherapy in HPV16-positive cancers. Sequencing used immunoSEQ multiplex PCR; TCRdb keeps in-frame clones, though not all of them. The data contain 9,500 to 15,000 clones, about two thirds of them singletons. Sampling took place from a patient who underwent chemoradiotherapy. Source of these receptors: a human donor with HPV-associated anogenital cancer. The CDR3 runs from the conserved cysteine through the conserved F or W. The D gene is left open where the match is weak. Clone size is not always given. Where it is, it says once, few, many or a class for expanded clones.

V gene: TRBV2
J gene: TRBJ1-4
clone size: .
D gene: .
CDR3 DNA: TGTGCCAGCAGTCCGAACTTTGAAAAACTGTTTTTT
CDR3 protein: CASSPNFEKLFF

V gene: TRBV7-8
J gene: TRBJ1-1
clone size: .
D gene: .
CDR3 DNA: TGTGCCAGCAGCACACCAGCGGGCACTGAAGCTTTCTTT
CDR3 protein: CASSTPAGTEAFF

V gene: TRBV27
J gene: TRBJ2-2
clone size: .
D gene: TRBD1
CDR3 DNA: TGTGCCAGCAGAGAGACAGGGTTAAACACCGGGGAGCTGTTTTTT
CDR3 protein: CASRETGLNTGELFF

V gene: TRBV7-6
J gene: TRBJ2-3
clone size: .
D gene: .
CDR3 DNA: TGTGCCAGCAGCAGGAGGAGGTCAGATACGCAGTATTTT
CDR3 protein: CASSRRRSDTQYF

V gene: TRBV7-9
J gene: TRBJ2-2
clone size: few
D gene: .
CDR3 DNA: TGTGCCAGCAGCCAAGGGGGTATCACCGGGGAGCTGTTTTTT
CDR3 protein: CASSQGGITGELFF

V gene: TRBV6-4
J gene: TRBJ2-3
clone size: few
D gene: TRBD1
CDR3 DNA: TGTGCCAGCAGTGACTCGGGACAGGGCCCAGATACGCAGTATTTT
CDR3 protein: CASSDSGQGPDTQYF

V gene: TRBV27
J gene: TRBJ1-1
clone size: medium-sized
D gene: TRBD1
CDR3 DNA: TGTGCCAGCAGCCCGACAGGGGCCGGGATGAACACTGAAGCTTTCTTT
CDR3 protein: CASSPTGAGMNTEAFF

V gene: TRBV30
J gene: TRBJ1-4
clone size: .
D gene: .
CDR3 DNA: TGTGCCAGGGGACAAAGGGGTGAAAAACTGTTTTTT
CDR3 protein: CARGQRGEKLFF

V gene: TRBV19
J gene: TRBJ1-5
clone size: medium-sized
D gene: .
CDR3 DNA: TGTGCCAGTAGTAAAACAGAGAGACAGCCCCAGCATTTT
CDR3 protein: CASSKTERQPQHF

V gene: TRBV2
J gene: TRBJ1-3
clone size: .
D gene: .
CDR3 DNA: TGTGCCAGCAGTGAAGCCGGTGTCGAAAGCTCTGGAAACACCATATATTTT
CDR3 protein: CASSEAGVESSGNTIYF

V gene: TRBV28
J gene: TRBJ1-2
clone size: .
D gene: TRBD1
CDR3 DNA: TGTGCCAGCAAAGGCACAGGGGTCATTCGTGGCTACACCTTC
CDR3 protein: CASKGTGVIRGYTF

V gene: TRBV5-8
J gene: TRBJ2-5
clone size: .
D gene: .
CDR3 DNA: TGTGCCAGCAGCCCTCGACTAAAAGAGACCCAGTACTTC
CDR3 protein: CASSPRLKETQYF

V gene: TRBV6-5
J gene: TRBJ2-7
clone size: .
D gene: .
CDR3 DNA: TGTGCCAGCAGGTCTATCTACGAGCAGTACTTC
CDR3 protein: CASRSIYEQYF

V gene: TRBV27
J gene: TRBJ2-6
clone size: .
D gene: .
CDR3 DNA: TGTGCCAGCAGTACCTACAGCGCTCTAGTCTCTGGAGCCAACGTCCTGACTTTC
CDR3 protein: CASSTYSALVSGANVLTF

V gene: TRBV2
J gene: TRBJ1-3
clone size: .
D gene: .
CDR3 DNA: TGTGCCAGCAGCCCCAAAAACACCATATATTTT
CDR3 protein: CASSPKNTIYF

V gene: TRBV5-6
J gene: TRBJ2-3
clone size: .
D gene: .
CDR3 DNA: TGTGCCAGCAGGCGGTGGAGGGGCACAGATACGCAGTATTTT
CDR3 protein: CASRRWRGTDTQYF

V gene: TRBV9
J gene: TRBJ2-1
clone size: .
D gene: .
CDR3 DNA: TGTGCCAGCAGCGCGGGGCAATCGAGGGATGAGCAGTTCTTC
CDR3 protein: CASSAGQSRDEQFF

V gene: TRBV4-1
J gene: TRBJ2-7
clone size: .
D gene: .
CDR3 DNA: TGCGCCAGCAGCGAAGGGACAACCACAACCTACGAGCAGTACTTC
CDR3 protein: CASSEGTTTTYEQYF

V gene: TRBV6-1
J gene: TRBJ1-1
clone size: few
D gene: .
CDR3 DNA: TGTGCCAGCAGTGAAGCCGCAGGGGAAGGGTACACTGAAGCTTTCTTT
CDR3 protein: CASSEAAGEGYTEAFF

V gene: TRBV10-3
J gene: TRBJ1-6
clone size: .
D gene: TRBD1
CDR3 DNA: TGTGCCATCAGTGGAGCCGTGGGGACAGGGTTAAATTCACCCCTCCACTTT
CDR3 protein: CAISGAVGTGLNSPLHF

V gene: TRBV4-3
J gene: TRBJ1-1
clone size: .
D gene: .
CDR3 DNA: TGCGCCAGCAGCCAAGGATGGATGAACACTGAAGCTTTCTTT
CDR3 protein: CASSQGWMNTEAFF

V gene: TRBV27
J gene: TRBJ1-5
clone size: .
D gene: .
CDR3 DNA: TGTGCCAGCCACTCTCCGGCGGACTATAGCAATCAGCCCCAGCATTTT
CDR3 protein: CASHSPADYSNQPQHF

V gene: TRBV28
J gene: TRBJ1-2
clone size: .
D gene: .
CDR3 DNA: TGTGCCAGCTTGGCCTTACCTAACTATGGCTACACCTTC
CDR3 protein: CASLALPNYGYTF

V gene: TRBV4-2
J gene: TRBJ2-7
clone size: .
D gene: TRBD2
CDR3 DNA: TGTGCCAGCAGCCTAGGGACTAGCGGAGCCTACGAGCAGTACTTC
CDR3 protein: CASSLGTSGAYEQYF

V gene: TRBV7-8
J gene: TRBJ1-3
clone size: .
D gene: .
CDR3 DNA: TGTGCCAGCAGCTTATATGAGGGGCGAAACACCATATATTTT
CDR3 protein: CASSLYEGRNTIYF

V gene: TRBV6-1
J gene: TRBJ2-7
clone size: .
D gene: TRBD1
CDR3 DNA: TGTGCCAGCAGTCACATGGGACAGGCCTACGAGCAGTACTTC
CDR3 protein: CASSHMGQAYEQYF

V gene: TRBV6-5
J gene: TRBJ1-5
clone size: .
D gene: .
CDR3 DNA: TGTGCCAGCAGGGCTCAGAATAATCGGCCCCAGCATTTT
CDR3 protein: CASRAQNNRPQHF

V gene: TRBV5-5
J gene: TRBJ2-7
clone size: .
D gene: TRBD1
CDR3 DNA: TGTGCCAGCAGCTTGTTGCAGGGGGCCTCCTACGAGCAGTACTTC
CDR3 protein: CASSLLQGASYEQYF

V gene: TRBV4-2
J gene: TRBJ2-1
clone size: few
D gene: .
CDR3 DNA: TGTGCCAGCAGCCAAGATCAGGGGTCCTACAATGAGCAGTTCTTC
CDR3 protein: CASSQDQGSYNEQFF

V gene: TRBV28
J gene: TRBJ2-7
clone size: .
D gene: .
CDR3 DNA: TGTGCCAGCAGTTCCTGGACCAGCGAGCAGTACTTC
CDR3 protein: CASSSWTSEQYF

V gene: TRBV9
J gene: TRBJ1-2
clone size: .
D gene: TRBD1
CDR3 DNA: TGTGCCAGCAGCGAGGGACAGTCTTCCAACTATGGCTACACCTTC
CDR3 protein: CASSEGQSSNYGYTF

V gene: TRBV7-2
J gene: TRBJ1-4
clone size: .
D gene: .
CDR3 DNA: TGTGCCAGCAGCCAACATGCCACTAATGAAAAACTGTTTTTT
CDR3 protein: CASSQHATNEKLFF

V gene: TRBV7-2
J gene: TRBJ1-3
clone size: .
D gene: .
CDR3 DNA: TGTGCCAGCAGCCCAGCAGATGGGGATCGATATTTT
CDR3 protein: CASSPADGDRYF

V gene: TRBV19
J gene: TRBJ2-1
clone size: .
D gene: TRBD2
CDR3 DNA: TGTGCCAGTAGTTTAGCGGGAGGACGCTACCTCAGGGAGCAGTTCTTC
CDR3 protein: CASSLAGGRYLREQFF

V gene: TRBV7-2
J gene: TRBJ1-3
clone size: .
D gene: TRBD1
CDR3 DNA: TGTGCCAGCAGCCCCAGGGGGGACGGAAACACCATATATTTT
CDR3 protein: CASSPRGDGNTIYF

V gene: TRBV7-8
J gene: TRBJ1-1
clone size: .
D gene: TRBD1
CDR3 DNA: TGTGCCAGCAGCTTAGCGGGACAGCTTGAAACTTTCTTT
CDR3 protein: CASSLAGQLETFF

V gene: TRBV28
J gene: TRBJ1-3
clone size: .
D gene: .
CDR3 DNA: TGTGCCAGCAGTTCCTTGTCGGATCCCTCTGGAAACACCATATATTTT
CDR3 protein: CASSSLSDPSGNTIYF

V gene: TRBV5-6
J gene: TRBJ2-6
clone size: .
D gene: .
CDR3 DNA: TGTGCCAGCAGCTTCCGTGGCTCTGGGGCCAACGTCCTGACTTTC
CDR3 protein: CASSFRGSGANVLTF

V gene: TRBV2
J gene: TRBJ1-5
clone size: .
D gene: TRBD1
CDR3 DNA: TGTGCCAGCAAACGACGACGGAGACAGGGGACCCTTGACAATCAGCCCCAGCATTTT
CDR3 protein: CASKRRRRQGTLDNQPQHF

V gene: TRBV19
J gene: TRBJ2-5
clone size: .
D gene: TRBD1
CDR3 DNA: TGTGCCAGTGCCCCGGGACAGGGAGTGGAGACCCAGTACTTC
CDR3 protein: CASAPGQGVETQYF

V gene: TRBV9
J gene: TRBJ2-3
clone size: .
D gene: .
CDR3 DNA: TGTGCCAGCAGCGTAGCTGTTGGGGGCACAGATACGCAGTATTTT
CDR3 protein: CASSVAVGGTDTQYF

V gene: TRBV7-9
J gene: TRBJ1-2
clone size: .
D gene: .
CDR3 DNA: TGTGCCAGCAGCTTACCCCTTGTTCAGGGATCGAATGGCTACACCTTC
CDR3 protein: CASSLPLVQGSNGYTF

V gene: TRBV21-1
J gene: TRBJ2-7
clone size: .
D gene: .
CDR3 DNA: TGTGCCAGCAGCAAAGACACCTACGAGCAGTACTTC
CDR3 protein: CASSKDTYEQYF

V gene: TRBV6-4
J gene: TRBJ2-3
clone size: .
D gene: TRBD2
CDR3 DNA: TGTGCCAGCAGTGACTCGGCGGGAGGGGGCACAGATACGCAGTATTTT
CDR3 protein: CASSDSAGGGTDTQYF